This T cell receptor (beta chain) comes out of a study of shared clonotypes between healthy human individuals (dated by TCRdb to the early 2020s). Broadly, across the study: The cohort comprised a couple of women and a few men aged 18 to 49 years. For each donor, CD4 naive and CD4 memory were each given three plates, CD8 naive was given two plates, and CD8 memory was given one plate. The study deeply sequenced blood TCR repertoires of about 5 healthy adults to estimate repertoire size and the extent of clonotype sharing between individuals. To increase sequencing depth and limit assay-specific biases, TCR repertoire library preparation and sequencing were carried out by different laboratories using diverse techniques. Each donor's leukapheresis produced roughly between roughly 0.85 and 10 billion PBMCs. The full study reports these points: Compared with non-shared clonotypes, clonotypes shared by all four sorted-subset donors had higher generation probabilities. Rarefaction of sorted-subset datasets indicated incomplete sequencing despite the large sequencing depth. Pairwise subsampling led to the expectation that sequencing depth would affect the degree of clonotype sharing among donors. Naive subsets generally had larger estimated clonotype richness than memory subsets. Because the study included a small number of donors, the genetic and exposure-history diversity represented was limited. Sampling was restricted to blood, and TCR repertoires in tissues likely differ from the TCR repertoires found in blood. When a handful of donors were compared, the shared fraction of clonotypes was around 4.6% for naive CD4, over 3% for naive CD8, 2% to 2.5% for memory CD4, and roughly 0.43% for memory CD8.

Trimming takes 4 bases from V and 4 bases from J, and the germline ends sit 14 bases apart. The CDR3 numbers 15 residues from cysteine through phenylalanine. The kept DNA is CDR3 alone, 45 bases in frame from the first base. CDR1 MNHEY and CDR2 SMNVEV were looked up in the germline V gene (reference sequence). The donors were healthy, HIV-negative adults who had no recently reported acute infections or vaccinations. Every donor was a Caucasian adult living in Nashville, Tennessee, USA. The CD8 memory samples were a combination of magnetically selected CD45RO+ cells and CCR7-negative CD45RA+ effector memory (TemRA) cells. Blood was collected by leukapheresis, and PBMCs were isolated by Ficoll-Histopaque density gradient centrifugation and then cryopreserved in liquid nitrogen vapor phase. Analytical flow cytometry was used to check the purity and quantity of each magnetically sorted T cell population. Genomic DNA was isolated from every sorted fraction and measured by UV absorbance on a Nanodrop 2000c.

As concerns this clone: This clone's antigen is unknown. Per-base qualities were not stored, and no clone one base away is much larger.

Using the deep immunoSEQ assay, multiplex PCR amplified TCR CDR3 regions from genomic DNA. Extracted genomic DNA from each cell subset was spread evenly across all wells of several immunoSEQ 96-well plates, with each plate serving as a replicate. For sorted subsets, each replicate PCR was loaded with about 200 ng genomic DNA, equivalent to 30,000 or so T cell genomes. Purified libraries were quantified with a Qubit 3.0 fluorometer, sized on a Bioanalyzer 2100, and re-quantified with the KAPA Library Quantification kit. Each immunoSEQ 96-well plate was sequenced on its own single-read 150-cycle Illumina NextSeq 550 flow cell. The authors processed their data as follows. Because the immunoSEQ output included only junctional sequences and no quality scores, the filtering could not be the same as the filtering used for full-length reads. Sequences were annotated with PyIR, a Python wrapper for IgBLAST v1.9, using IMGT germline references to assign V/J genes and CDR3. Reads with weak V/J assignments (E-value above 1e-6), missing CDR3, stop codons, out-of-frame junctions, or ambiguous translated residues were removed. V3J clonotypes were defined as sequences sharing the same inferred V gene, J gene, and CDR3 amino acid sequence. To compute the percentage overlap between repertoires, the number of shared unique clonotypes was divided by the size of the smaller repertoire. Three approaches were used to assess repertoire richness: RTK rarefaction, the Chao1 estimator, and Recon v2.1 estimates of unobserved clonotypes. For all TCRbeta clonotypes obtained by the gDNA method from four donors, generation probabilities were computed with OLGA. TCRdb limited this immuneACCESS table to in-frame rearrangements with V and J called. A share of clones is missing; checked studies link under half to unresolved V genes, and the rest is unexplained. That table supplies the V and J calls and clone size; D and trimming were determined from the DNA. Present in this sample are about 690,000 clones, roughly 87% of which were seen just once. 34% of the sample is taken by the ten largest.

The receptor was isolated from a man aged 18 to 29 in good health. Some clones in this sample may be carry-over from other donors' samples. Material for sequencing was memory CD8+ T cells from PBMCs. In the paper's terms, the cell subset or site label means: CD45RO+ cells pooled with CCR7-negative TemRA cells. The chain uses TRBV27 and TRBJ2-1; the D gene could be TRBD1 or TRBD2, each one agreeing over 5 bases. The sequence in DNA is TGTGCCAGCAGTTCACTAGACAGCTCGTACAATGAGCAGTTCTTC. It codes for CASSSLDSSYNEQFF.